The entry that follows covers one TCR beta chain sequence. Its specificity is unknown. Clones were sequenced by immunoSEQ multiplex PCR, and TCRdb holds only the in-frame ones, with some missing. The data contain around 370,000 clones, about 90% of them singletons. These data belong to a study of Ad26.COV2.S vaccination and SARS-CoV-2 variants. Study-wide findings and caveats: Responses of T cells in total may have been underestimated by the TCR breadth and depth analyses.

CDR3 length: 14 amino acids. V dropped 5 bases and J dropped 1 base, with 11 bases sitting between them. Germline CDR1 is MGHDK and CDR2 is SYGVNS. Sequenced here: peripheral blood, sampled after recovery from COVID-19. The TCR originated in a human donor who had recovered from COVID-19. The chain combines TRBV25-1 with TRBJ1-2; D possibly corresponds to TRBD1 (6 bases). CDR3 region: CASSYRDFNYGYTF. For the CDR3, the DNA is TGTGCCAGCAGTTACAGGGATTTTAACTATGGCTACACCTTC.